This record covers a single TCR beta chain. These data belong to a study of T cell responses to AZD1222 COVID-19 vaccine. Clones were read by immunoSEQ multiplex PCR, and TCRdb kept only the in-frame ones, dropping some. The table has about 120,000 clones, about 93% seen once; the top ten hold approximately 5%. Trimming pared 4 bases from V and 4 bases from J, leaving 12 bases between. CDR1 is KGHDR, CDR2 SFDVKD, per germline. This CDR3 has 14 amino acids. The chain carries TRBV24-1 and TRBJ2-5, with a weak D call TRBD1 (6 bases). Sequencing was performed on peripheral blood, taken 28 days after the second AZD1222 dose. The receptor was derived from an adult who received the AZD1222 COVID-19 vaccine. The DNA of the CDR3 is TGTGCCACCAGTGAACAGGGAAAGTCAGAGACCCAGTACTTC. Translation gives CATSEQGKSETQYF.